Below, one TCR beta chain is given with its context. The source of the sample is a study of blood T cell repertoires in COVID-19. The overall study: Sites across the United States, Italy and Spain contributed samples from acute and convalescent COVID-19.

Germline lookup yields CDR1 MNHEY and CDR2 SVGAGI. V lost 6 bases to trimming and J lost 2 bases; unmatched junction nucleotides: 5. The CDR3 extends over 14 amino acids. Authors' analysis steps: Reference gene primer amplification gave estimated nucleated cell counts. Repertoires were generated with immunoSEQ multiplex PCR, while TCRdb's copy carries only in-frame clones and drops some. The V and J calls and clone size are taken from that table; D and trimming were inferred from the DNA. The repertoire includes some 70,000 clones, roughly 82% of them detected once, and less than 2% sits in the top ten.

The sequencing sample was made of peripheral blood. This TCR came from a woman aged 60 to 75 with acute or convalescent COVID-19. The chain joins TRBV6-5 to TRBJ2-7, with TRBD1 matching over 9 bases. The CDR3 sequence is CASSSGQGPYEQYF. The CDR3 DNA follows: TGTGCCAGCAGCTCGGGACAGGGCCCCTACGAGCAGTACTTC.